This TCR beta chain was obtained from a study of patients and donors after allogeneic stem cell transplantation. A few counts support this clonotype. Each CDR3 protein is one row after TCRdb ran MiXCR on the RT-PCR reads. Among about 150,000 distinct CDR3 sequences listed, 30% to 45% were seen once. The CDR3 runs 14 residues. Germline CDR1 and CDR2: ENHRY and SYGVKD. Trimming took off 6 bases at V and 1 base at J, with 10 bases between the two ends. The sequence came from a human donor who was either an allogeneic HSCT recipient or a stem cell or donor lymphocyte infusion donor (not recorded which). It is not recorded whose cells these are; they may come from a transplant donor. Sequenced material: blood, either unsorted or a sorted T cell fraction (not recorded which). The chain recombines TRBV10-3 with TRBJ1-5, with D tentatively TRBD1 (6 bases). This CDR3 reads CAIRGTGSNQPQHF. The CDR3 bases are TGTGCCATCAGGGGAACAGGGAGCAATCAGCCCCAGCATTTT.